This T cell receptor (beta chain) was sequenced for a study of T cell changes during pregnancy in multiple sclerosis. Germline values: CDR1 LNHDA, CDR2 SQIVND (reference sequence). V lost 5 bases and J lost 5; bases outside the gene matches: 5. This CDR3 is 14 amino acids long. Sequencing was performed with immunoSEQ multiplex PCR; in TCRdb, only in-frame clones are kept and a portion is missing. The repertoire holds under 80,000 clones, with almost 95% as singletons. The chain uses TRBV19 and TRBJ1-2, with 10 nucleotides matching TRBD1. The material sequenced was peripheral blood, taken before pregnancy. The TCR was taken from a female donor with multiple sclerosis, enrolled in a pregnancy study. CDR3 coding DNA: TGTGCCAGTAGTCCCGGGACAGGGGATTATGGCTACACCTTC. This codes for CASSPGTGDYGYTF.